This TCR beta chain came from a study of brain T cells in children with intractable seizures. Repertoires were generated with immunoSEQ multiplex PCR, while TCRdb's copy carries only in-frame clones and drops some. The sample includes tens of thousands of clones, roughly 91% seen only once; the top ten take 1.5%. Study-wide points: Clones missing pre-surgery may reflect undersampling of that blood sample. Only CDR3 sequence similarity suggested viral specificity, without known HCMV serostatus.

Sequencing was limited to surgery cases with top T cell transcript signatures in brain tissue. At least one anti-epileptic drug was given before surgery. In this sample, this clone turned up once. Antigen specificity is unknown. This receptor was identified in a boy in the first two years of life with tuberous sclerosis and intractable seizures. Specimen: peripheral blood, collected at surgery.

CDR3 protein: CASKGTGARLTEAFF. The CDR3 DNA reads as TGTGCCAGCAAGGGTACGGGGGCCCGGCTTACTGAAGCTTTCTTT. The genes are TRBV7-8 and TRBJ1-1, with a tentative D call TRBD1 (6 bases). Trimming removed 7 bases at V and 5 bases at J, with 20 bases between. The germline CDR1 and CDR2 sequences are SGHVS and FQNEAQ. The CDR3 is 15 residues long.